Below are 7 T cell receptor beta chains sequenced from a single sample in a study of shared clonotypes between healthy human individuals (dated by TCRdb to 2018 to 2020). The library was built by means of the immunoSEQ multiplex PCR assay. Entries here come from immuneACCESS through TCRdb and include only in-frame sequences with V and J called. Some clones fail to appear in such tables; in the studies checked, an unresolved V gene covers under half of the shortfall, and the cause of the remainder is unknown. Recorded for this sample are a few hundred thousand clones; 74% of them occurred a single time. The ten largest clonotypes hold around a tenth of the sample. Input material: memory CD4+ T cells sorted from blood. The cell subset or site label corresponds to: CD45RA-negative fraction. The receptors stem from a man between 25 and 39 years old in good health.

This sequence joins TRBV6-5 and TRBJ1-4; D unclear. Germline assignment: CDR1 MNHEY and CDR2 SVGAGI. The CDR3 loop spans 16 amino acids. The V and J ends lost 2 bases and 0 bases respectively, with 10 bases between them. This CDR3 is CASSYQLSTTNEKLFF. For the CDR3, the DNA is TGTGCCAGCAGTTACCAGCTTTCGACAACTAATGAAAAACTGTTTTTT.

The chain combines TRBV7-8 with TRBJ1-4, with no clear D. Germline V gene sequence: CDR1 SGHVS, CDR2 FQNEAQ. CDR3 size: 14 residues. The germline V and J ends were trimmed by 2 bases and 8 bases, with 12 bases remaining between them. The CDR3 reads CASSLTDSSEKLFF. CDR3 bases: TGTGCCAGCAGCTTAACGGATTCTTCCGAAAAACTGTTTTTT.

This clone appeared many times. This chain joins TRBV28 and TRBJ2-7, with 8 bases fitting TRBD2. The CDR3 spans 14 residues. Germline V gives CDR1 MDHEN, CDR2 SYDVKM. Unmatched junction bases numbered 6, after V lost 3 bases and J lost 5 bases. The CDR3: CASSLDGTRDEQYF. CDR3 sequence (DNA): TGTGCCAGCAGTTTGGACGGGACTAGGGACGAGCAGTACTTC.

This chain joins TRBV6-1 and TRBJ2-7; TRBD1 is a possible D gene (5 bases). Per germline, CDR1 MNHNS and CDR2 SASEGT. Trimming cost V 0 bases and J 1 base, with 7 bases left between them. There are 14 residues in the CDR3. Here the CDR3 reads CASSEAPGSYEQYF. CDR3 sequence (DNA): TGTGCCAGCAGTGAAGCCCCAGGGTCCTACGAGCAGTACTTC.

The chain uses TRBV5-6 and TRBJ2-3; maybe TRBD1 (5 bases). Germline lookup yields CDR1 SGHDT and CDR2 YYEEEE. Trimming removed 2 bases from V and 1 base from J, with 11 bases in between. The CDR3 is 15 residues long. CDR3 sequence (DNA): TGTGCCAGCAGCTTCACCAGGGCGGGCACAGATACGCAGTATTTT. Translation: CASSFTRAGTDTQYF.

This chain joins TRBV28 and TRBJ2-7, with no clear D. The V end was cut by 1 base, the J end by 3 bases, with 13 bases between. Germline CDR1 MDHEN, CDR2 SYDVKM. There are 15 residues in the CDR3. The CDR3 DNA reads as TGTGCCAGCAGTTTATATACCGCAGAGTACTACGAGCAGTACTTC. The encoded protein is CASSLYTAEYYEQYF.

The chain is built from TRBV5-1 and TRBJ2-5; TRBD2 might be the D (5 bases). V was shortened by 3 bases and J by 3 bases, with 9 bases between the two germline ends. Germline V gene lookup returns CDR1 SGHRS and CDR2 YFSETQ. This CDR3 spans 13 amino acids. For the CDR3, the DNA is TGCGCCAGCAGCTGGGAGCTGGAAGAGACCCAGTACTTC. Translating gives CASSWELEETQYF.